The T cell receptor (beta chain) under discussion was sequenced for a study of T cell changes during pregnancy in multiple sclerosis. Some clones are missing from TCRdb's copy, which holds only in-frame ones; the method was immunoSEQ multiplex PCR. Among roughly 61,000 clones, roughly nine tenths were seen once, and the ten largest hold more than 2.5%. Germline-derived CDR1 and CDR2 are SGHDN and FVKESK. The CDR3 contains 15 residues. V was cut by 4 bases and J by 3 bases, with 16 bases left in between. This receptor was taken from a female donor in good health, enrolled as a control in a pregnancy study. The chain employs TRBV14 and TRBJ2-7, with D perhaps matching TRBD1 (6 bases). The sample consisted of peripheral blood, taken in the first trimester of pregnancy. The CDR3 loop is CASSLRGQTIYEQYF. The CDR3 nucleotides are TGTGCCAGCAGCCTCAGGGGACAAACTATCTACGAGCAGTACTTC.